Described below is a single T cell receptor beta chain sequence and its context. As yet, its antigen is unknown. The conserved phenylalanine or tryptophan normally closing the CDR3 is absent here, so this likely arose from a read error. These data originate in a study of type 1 regulatory T cells. In the study overall: An in vitro protocol generated T-allo10, a Tr1-enriched, alloantigen-specific CD4 T cell product.

From germline, CDR1 is SGHVS and CDR2 FQNEAQ. CDR3 length equals 15 residues. Trimming at V came to 8 bases and at J to 7 bases, leaving 12 bases not matched to a gene. TCRdb recomputed calls from the reads with MiXCR, one row per CDR3 protein. The top ten clones hold around 6% of a sample with under 3,500 distinct CDR3 sequences, 7% to 10% of them seen once. This TCR derives from a human donor in good health. The V gene is TRBV7-8, the J gene TRBJ2-2, with TRBD2 matching 8 bases. Sequenced material: cultured T cells, either the whole culture or a sorted T cell fraction (not recorded which). CDR3 amino acids: CASCVGAGGVGELFY. Here the CDR3 DNA reads TGTGCCAGCTGCGTAGGTGCGGGAGGTGTCGGGGAGCTGTTTTAT.